Each of the 5 T cell receptor beta chains below was sequenced from the same sample in a study of immune characteristics of hereditary and idiopathic chronic pancreatitis. Some clones are missing from TCRdb's copy, which holds only in-frame ones; the method was immunoSEQ multiplex PCR. The top ten clones hold around 14% of a sample with 8,500 to 9,500 clones, around 79% of them seen once. The pancreas tissue came from patients undergoing total pancreatectomy with islet autotransplantation. The sequenced sample was pancreas tissue with idiopathic chronic pancreatitis. These receptor sequences come from a human donor with chronic pancreatitis.

This rearrangement joins TRBV2 to TRBJ2-4; 13 positions match TRBD2. V lost 7 bases, J lost 1 base, and 22 bases stayed unmatched. Germline V CDR1 and CDR2: SNHLY, FYNNEI. CDR3 length: 22 amino acids. The CDR3 bases are TGTGCCAGCATTCCCCTCAGGGGACTAGCGGGGCCACCGGGTGGGGCCAAAAACATTCAGTACTTC. Residues: CASIPLRGLAGPPGGAKNIQYF.

The chain carries TRBV7-3 and TRBJ2-2; 7 bases line up with TRBD1. The CDR3 runs 15 residues. Germline-derived CDR1 and CDR2 are SGHTA and FQGTGA. V was pared by 2 bases and J by 0 bases, with 0 bases of the junction left unmatched. The CDR3 region is CASSLQGANTGELFF. CDR3 nucleotides: TGTGCCAGCAGCTTACAGGGGGCGAACACCGGGGAGCTGTTTTTT.

V is TRBV11-1 and J is TRBJ1-2; TRBD1 is a possible D gene (5 bases). The CDR3 totals 15 residues. Trimming stripped 3 bases from V and 2 bases from J, with 13 bases between. CDR1 is SGHAT and CDR2 is FQDESV in the germline V gene (reference sequence). CDR3 nucleotides: TGTGCCAGCAGCTTTCAAACAGGCCCCAACTATGGCTACACCTTC. It codes for CASSFQTGPNYGYTF.

The rearrangement joins TRBV6-5 to TRBJ2-1; D unresolved. Germline CDR1 is MNHEY and CDR2 is SVGAGI. V was trimmed by 6 bases and J by 4 bases, leaving 13 bases between them. The CDR3 is made up of 14 amino acids. This chain's CDR3 is CASSGSLEYNEQFF. As DNA, the CDR3 is TGTGCCAGCAGCGGATCGTTGGAATACAATGAGCAGTTCTTC.

V usage is TRBV12-3 or TRBV12-4 and J usage is TRBJ1-4, with D possibly TRBD1 on 6 matching bases. The CDR3 runs 12 residues. Trimming removed 6 bases at V and 7 bases at J, with 9 bases between. For the CDR3, the DNA is TGTGCCAGCAGACCGGACAGTGAAAAACTGTTTTTT. Residues: CASRPDSEKLFF.